This TCR beta chain is from a study of blood T cell repertoires in COVID-19. On the study more broadly: Acute and convalescent COVID-19 samples came from the United States, Italy and Spain. PBMCs, B-cell-depleted T cells, or T cells were the source of the cDNA or gDNA that made up the material.

Original handling: Amplified reference gene primers provided the basis for estimating nucleated cell counts. TCRdb keeps only in-frame clones here, not all; method: immunoSEQ multiplex PCR. V and J calls and clone size are copied from that table; D and trimming were computed from the DNA. Seen here are approximately 300,000 clones, roughly 87% observed once, and the top ten hold 1%. From germline, CDR1 is SGHTA and CDR2 FQGTGA. The ends lost 5 bases at V and 5 bases at J; junction bases unmatched: 7. The CDR3 length is 15 residues. The sequence was collected from a man aged 50 or older with active or convalescent COVID-19. The sample was peripheral blood. This sequence joins TRBV7-3 and TRBJ2-5, with 11 positions matching TRBD2. CDR3 loop: CASSEASGGLETQYF. The DNA of the CDR3 is TGTGCCAGCAGCGAGGCTAGCGGGGGGCTTGAGACCCAGTACTTC.